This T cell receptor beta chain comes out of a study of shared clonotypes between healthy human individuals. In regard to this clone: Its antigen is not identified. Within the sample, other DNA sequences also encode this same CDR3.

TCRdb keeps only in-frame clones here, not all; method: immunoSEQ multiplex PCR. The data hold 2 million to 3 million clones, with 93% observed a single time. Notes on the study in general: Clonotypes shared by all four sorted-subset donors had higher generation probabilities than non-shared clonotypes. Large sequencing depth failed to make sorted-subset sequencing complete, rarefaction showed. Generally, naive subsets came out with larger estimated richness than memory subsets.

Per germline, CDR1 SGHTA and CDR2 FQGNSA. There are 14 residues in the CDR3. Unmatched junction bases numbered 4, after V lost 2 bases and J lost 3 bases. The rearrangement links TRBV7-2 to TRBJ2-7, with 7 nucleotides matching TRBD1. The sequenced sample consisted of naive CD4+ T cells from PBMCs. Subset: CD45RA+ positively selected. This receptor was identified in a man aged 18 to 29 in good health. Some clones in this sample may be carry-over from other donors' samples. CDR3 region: CASSLRQGGYEQYF. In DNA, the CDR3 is TGTGCCAGCAGCTTAAGACAGGGCGGCTACGAGCAGTACTTC.